This section outlines one TCR beta chain sequence together with its context. Its specificity is not known. A sample-barcoded 5' primer and a J-beta primer mix were used in a second PCR of roughly 6 to 11 cycles. TCRdb redid the calling of the 5' RACE reads with MiXCR, one entry per CDR3 protein. Of 1.5 million to 2 million distinct CDR3 sequences in the sample, roughly 52% were seen once. The data were taken from a study of blood T cells in healthy people across ages. Notes on the study in general: The recorded TCR beta diversity per million T cells decreased in a roughly linear manner with age.

The receptor was derived from a woman in her thirties or forties in good health. Sequenced sample: blood.

CDR3 DNA sequence: TGTGCCAGCAGTTTGGGGACAGCTTTCAATTCACCCCTCCACTTT. Translation: CASSLGTAFNSPLHF. The V and J genes are TRBV12-3 or TRBV12-4 and TRBJ1-6, with 7 bases that match TRBD1. Unmatched junction bases numbered 6, after V lost 3 bases and J lost 7 bases. The CDR3 extends over 15 amino acids.